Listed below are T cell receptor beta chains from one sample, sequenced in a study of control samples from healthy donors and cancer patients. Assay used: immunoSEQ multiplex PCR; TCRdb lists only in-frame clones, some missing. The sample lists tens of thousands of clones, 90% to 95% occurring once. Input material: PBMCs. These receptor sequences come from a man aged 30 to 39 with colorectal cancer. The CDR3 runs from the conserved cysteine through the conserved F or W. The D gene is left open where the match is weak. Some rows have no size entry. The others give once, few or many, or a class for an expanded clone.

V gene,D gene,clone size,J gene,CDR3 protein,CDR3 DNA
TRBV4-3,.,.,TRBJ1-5,CASSQDWAGNQPQHF,TGCGCCAGCAGCCAAGATTGGGCAGGTAATCAGCCCCAGCATTTT
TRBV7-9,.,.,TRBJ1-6,CASSLDSNNSPLHF,TGTGCCAGCAGCTTAGACAGCAATAATTCACCCCTCCACTTT
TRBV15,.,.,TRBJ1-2,CATSRGRTAYGYTF,TGTGCCACCAGCAGAGGAAGGACAGCGTATGGCTACACCTTC
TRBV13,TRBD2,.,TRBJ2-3,CASSLGLAVLSTDTQYF,TGTGCCAGCAGCTTAGGACTAGCGGTGCTTAGCACAGATACGCAGTATTTT
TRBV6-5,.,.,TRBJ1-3,CASETGTRGNTIYF,TGTGCCAGTGAGACCGGGACAAGGGGAAACACCATATATTTT
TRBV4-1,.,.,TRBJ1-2,CASSQAQTYPGPANYGYTF,TGCGCCAGCAGCCAAGCTCAAACATACCCGGGGCCAGCTAACTATGGCTACACCTTC
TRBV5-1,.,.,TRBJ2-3,CASSWGAEDTQYF,TGCGCCAGCAGCTGGGGGGCCGAGGATACGCAGTATTTT
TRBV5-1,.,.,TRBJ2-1,CASSLGMDSYNEQFF,TGCGCCAGCAGCTTGGGGATGGACAGTTACAATGAGCAGTTCTTC
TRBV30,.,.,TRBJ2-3,CAWRVNSGPRYF,TGTGCCTGGAGAGTTAATAGCGGCCCAAGGTATTTT
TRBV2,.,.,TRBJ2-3,CASRINRGTDTQYF,TGTGCCAGCAGGATTAACAGGGGCACAGATACGCAGTATTTT
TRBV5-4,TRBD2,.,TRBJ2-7,CASTKEVLADYEQYF,TGTGCCAGCACCAAGGAGGTACTAGCGGACTACGAGCAGTACTTC
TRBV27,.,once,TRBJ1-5,CASSFNSFNQPQHF,TGTGCCAGCAGTTTCAACAGCTTCAATCAGCCCCAGCATTTT
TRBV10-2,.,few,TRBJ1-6,CASSEYGGARNSPLHF,TGCGCCAGCAGTGAGTATGGAGGGGCAAGGAATTCACCCCTCCACTTT
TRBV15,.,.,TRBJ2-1,CATSAGEGDEQFF,TGTGCCACGTCCGCAGGGGAAGGGGATGAGCAGTTCTTC
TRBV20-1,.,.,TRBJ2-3,CSASVRTSTDTQYF,TGCAGTGCTAGTGTCAGGACTAGCACAGATACGCAGTATTTT
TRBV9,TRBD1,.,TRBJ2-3,CASSVEGTGGADTQYF,TGTGCCAGCAGCGTAGAAGGGACAGGGGGAGCAGATACGCAGTATTTT
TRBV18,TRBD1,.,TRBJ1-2,CASSPGQAFNYGYTF,TGTGCCAGCTCTCCTGGACAGGCGTTCAACTATGGCTACACCTTC
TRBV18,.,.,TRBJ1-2,CASSPQKDGGYTF,TGTGCCAGCTCACCCCAGAAGGACGGAGGCTACACCTTC
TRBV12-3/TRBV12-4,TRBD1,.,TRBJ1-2,CASSLRGQGGYTF,TGTGCCAGCAGTTTAAGGGGGCAGGGTGGCTACACCTTC
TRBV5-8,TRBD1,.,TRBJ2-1,CASSSLVGQGLYNEQFF,TGTGCCAGCAGCAGCTTGGTCGGACAGGGTCTCTACAATGAGCAGTTCTTC
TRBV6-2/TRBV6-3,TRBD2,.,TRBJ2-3,CASSYSLAGLTDTQYF,TGTGCCAGCAGTTACTCGCTAGCGGGGCTCACAGATACGCAGTATTTT
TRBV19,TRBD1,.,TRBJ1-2,CASSIWSFGTGFPINYGYTF,TGTGCCAGTAGTATTTGGAGTTTTGGGACAGGGTTCCCCATAAACTATGGCTACACCTTC
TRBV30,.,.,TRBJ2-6,CAWSDLANVLTF,TGTGCCTGGTCGGACCTGGCCAACGTCCTGACTTTC
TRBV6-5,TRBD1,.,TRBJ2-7,CASSSDRGGYEQYF,TGTGCCAGCAGTTCGGACAGGGGCGGGTACGAGCAGTACTTC
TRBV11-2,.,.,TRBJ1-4,CASSFGPMRTNEKLFF,TGTGCCAGCAGCTTCGGACCTATGAGAACTAATGAAAAACTGTTTTTT
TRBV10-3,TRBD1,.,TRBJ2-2,CAISYSGTVNTGELFF,TGTGCCATCAGCTATTCCGGGACAGTGAACACCGGGGAGCTGTTTTTT
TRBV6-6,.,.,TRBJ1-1,CASTHGGGTEAFF,TGTGCCAGCACCCACGGGGGAGGCACTGAAGCTTTCTTT
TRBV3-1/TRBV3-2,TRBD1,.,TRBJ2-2,CASTPFQGEYTGELFF,TGTGCCAGCACTCCCTTCCAGGGGGAATACACCGGGGAGCTGTTTTTT
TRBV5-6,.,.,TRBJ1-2,CASSLVGGAGYTF,TGTGCCAGCAGCTTGGTGGGGGGTGCTGGCTACACCTTC
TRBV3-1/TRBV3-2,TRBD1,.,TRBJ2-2,CASRRTGGFGGELFF,TGTGCCAGCAGGCGGACAGGGGGCTTCGGCGGGGAGCTGTTTTTT
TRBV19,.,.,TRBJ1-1,CASSTTTNTEAFF,TGTGCCAGTAGTACCACAACGAACACTGAAGCTTTCTTT
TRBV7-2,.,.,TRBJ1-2,CATRSLGAYGYTF,TGTGCCACCCGATCCCTCGGGGCTTATGGCTACACCTTC
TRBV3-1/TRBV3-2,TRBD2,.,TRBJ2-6,CASSQGGGTGANVLTF,TGTGCCAGCAGCCAAGGGGGAGGGACTGGGGCCAACGTCCTGACTTTC
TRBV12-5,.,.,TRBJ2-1,CASGLAPPPGPSYNEQFF,TGTGCTAGTGGTTTGGCACCCCCCCCCGGTCCCTCCTACAATGAGCAGTTCTTC
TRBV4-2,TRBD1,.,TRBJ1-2,CASSPRSGGDYGYTF,TGTGCCAGCAGCCCCCGTTCAGGGGGCGACTATGGCTACACCTTC
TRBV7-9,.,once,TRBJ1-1,CAALRDHTEAFF,TGTGCCGCTTTGAGGGACCACACTGAAGCTTTCTTT
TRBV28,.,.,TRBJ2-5,CASSFISASQETQYF,TGTGCCAGCAGTTTCATTTCGGCTTCTCAAGAGACCCAGTACTTC
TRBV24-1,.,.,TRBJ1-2,CATSVPFDKDLCGYTF,TGTGCCACCAGCGTTCCGTTCGACAAGGACCTTTGCGGCTACACCTTC
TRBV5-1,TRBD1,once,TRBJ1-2,CASSLDGQDYGYTF,TGCGCCAGCAGCTTGGACGGACAGGACTATGGCTACACCTTC
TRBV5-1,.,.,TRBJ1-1,CASSSMTRASTEAFF,TGCGCCAGCAGCTCCATGACACGGGCGAGCACTGAAGCTTTCTTT
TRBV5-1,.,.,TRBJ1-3,CASSLLDSSSGNTIYF,TGCGCCAGCAGCTTACTGGACAGCTCCTCTGGAAACACCATATATTTT
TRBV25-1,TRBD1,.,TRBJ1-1,CASRIQGGGTEAFF,TGTGCCAGCAGGATACAGGGGGGAGGAACTGAAGCTTTCTTT
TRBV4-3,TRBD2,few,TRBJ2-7,CASSQDLSSGGPYEQYF,TGCGCCAGCAGCCAAGATCTGTCTAGCGGGGGTCCCTACGAGCAGTACTTC
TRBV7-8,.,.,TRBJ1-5,CASSFSVRPDQPQHF,TGTGCCAGCAGCTTCTCAGTGAGGCCGGATCAGCCCCAGCATTTT
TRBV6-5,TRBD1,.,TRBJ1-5,CASSLDRANQPQHF,TGTGCCAGCAGCCTAGACAGGGCTAATCAGCCCCAGCATTTT
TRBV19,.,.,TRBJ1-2,CASSISRLNYGYTF,TGTGCCAGTAGTATCTCGCGGTTAAACTATGGCTACACCTTC
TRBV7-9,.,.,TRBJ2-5,CASSSPGTDNEETQYF,TGTGCCAGCAGCTCGCCCGGGACCGACAACGAGGAGACCCAGTACTTC
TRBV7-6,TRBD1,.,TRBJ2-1,CASSRGQGYNEQFF,TGTGCCAGCAGCCGCGGACAGGGTTACAATGAGCAGTTCTTC
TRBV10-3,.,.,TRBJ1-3,CAISEFGGQNSGNTIYF,TGTGCCATCAGTGAATTCGGTGGACAGAACTCTGGAAACACCATATATTTT
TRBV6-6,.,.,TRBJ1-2,CATSMGQFNIYGYTF,TGTGCCACTTCGATGGGGCAGTTCAACATTTATGGCTACACCTTC
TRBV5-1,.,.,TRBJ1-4,CASSRTGTTNEKLFF,TGCGCCAGCAGCCGTACAGGGACAACTAATGAAAAACTGTTTTTT
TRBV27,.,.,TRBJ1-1,CASSLLPPNTEAFF,TGTGCCAGCAGTTTATTGCCACCGAACACTGAAGCTTTCTTT
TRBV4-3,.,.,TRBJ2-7,CASSQEATGSSYEQYF,TGCGCCAGCAGCCAAGAAGCAACGGGGAGCTCCTACGAGCAGTACTTC
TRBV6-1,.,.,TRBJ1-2,CASSEYRRTNYGYTF,TGTGCCAGCAGTGAATATCGGAGGACTAACTATGGCTACACCTTC
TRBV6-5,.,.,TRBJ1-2,CASKAPSGAYGYTF,TGTGCCAGCAAAGCCCCTAGCGGGGCCTATGGCTACACCTTC
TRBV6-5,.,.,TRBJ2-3,CASSYLKGSTDTQYF,TGTGCCAGCAGTTATTTAAAGGGTAGCACAGATACGCAGTATTTT
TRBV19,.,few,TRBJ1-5,CASSIDVYQPQHF,TGTGCCAGTAGTATCGATGTGTATCAGCCCCAGCATTTT
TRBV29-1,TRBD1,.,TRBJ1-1,CSAHGQVNTEAFF,TGCAGCGCGCATGGACAGGTGAACACTGAAGCTTTCTTT
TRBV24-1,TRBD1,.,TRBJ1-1,CATSDQDRALGAFF,TGTGCCACCAGTGATCAGGACAGGGCGCTGGGGGCTTTCTTT